Listed below are T cell receptor beta chains from one sample, sequenced in a study of vaccination and CD4 T cells after COVID-19. In TCRdb, the PCR reads were re-called with MiXCR into one record per CDR3 protein. Of some 11,000 distinct CDR3 sequences detected, around half appear once; the ten largest clones hold roughly 15%. Their antigens are not known. Sequencing was done on a sample of CD4+ T cells from blood, cultured in vitro. The receptors were sampled from a human donor who had recovered from COVID-19. Each CDR3 is given without its conserved first and last residue.

j_call | v_call | cdr3_aa
TRBJ1-1 | TRBV20-1 | SAHRGPGTEAF
TRBJ1-1 | TRBV6-1 | ASTGDGLEAF
TRBJ2-3 | TRBV27 | ASSFSDTQY
TRBJ2-3 | TRBV19 | ATLINALSTDTQY
TRBJ2-2 | TRBV7-8 | ASSPLGTTGELF
TRBJ2-6 | TRBV2 | ASHRRAGANVLT
TRBJ2-3 | TRBV25-1 | ASSESGVFTDTQY
TRBJ2-1 | TRBV12-3/TRBV12-4 | ASSTGTDNEQF
TRBJ2-1 | TRBV7-8 | ASSLRLAFYNEQF
TRBJ2-3 | TRBV27 | ASSSGRRADTQY
TRBJ2-7 | TRBV27 | ASSRHGRSYEQY
TRBJ1-2 | TRBV6-2/TRBV6-3 | ASSRRLGADDDYT
TRBJ2-1 | TRBV6-2/TRBV6-3 | ASAGDGRARYNEQF
TRBJ2-1 | TRBV5-1 | ASSLDPLGQGNYNEQF
TRBJ1-1 | TRBV28 | ASSSEPPPEAF
TRBJ1-5 | TRBV30 | AWSIGRGGNQPQH
TRBJ2-3 | TRBV7-3 | ASSPGRGDTQC
TRBJ1-2 | TRBV15 | ATSTPGGSGYT
TRBJ1-1 | TRBV2 | ASSRGQGTEAF
TRBJ1-1 | TRBV7-2 | ASSSRQGLTEAF
TRBJ2-7 | TRBV27 | ASSRPGLAGGMQY
TRBJ2-1 | TRBV6-5 | ASSYSSGTSYEQF
TRBJ1-1 | TRBV28 | ASSLGGREAF
TRBJ1-2 | TRBV28 | ASRLRGEPYGYT
TRBJ2-5 | TRBV20-1 | SATYHGSSQETQY
TRBJ2-1 | TRBV6-2/TRBV6-3 | ASSPLIGEQF
TRBJ1-5 | TRBV19 | ASSQGARQPQH
TRBJ1-1 | TRBV10-3 | AISPQGNTEAF
TRBJ1-1 | TRBV6-2/TRBV6-3 | AAIGTGRGDAF
TRBJ1-1 | TRBV11-3 | ASSPGGPAEAF
TRBJ2-1 | TRBV6-1 | ASSPPLTSGEQF
TRBJ2-5 | TRBV28 | ASSTPGLDETQY
- | TRBV7-2 | ASSLALLDEQF
TRBJ1-2 | TRBV19 | ASSIGGGREGVYGYT
TRBJ1-5 | TRBV7-9 | ASSLWTTETNGRNQPQH
TRBJ2-7 | TRBV27 | ASSGLLRMSYEQY
TRBJ1-5 | TRBV28 | ASSRGGERQPQH
TRBJ2-4 | TRBV20-1 | SAQGTGQSNIQY
TRBJ1-5 | TRBV6-2/TRBV6-3 | ASRHRLTGNQPQH
TRBJ2-1 | TRBV5-1 | ASSPRQGDNEQF
TRBJ1-4 | TRBV7-8 | ASGTGKLF
TRBJ2-2 | TRBV30 | AWSLPAGNTGELF
TRBJ2-3 | TRBV5-4 | ASSHPGLAVTDTQY
TRBJ2-5 | TRBV29-1 | SVVGSAGGRETQY
TRBJ2-2 | TRBV5-1 | ASTPNTGELF
TRBJ2-5 | TRBV24-1 | ATSDSRGGPETQY
TRBJ2-5 | TRBV3-1 | ASSGAGRYQETQY
TRBJ2-1 | TRBV6-2/TRBV6-3 | ASRSTRGGEQF
TRBJ2-1 | TRBV6-2/TRBV6-3 | ASSYDNEQF
TRBJ2-3 | TRBV9 | ASSTSGRLDTQY
TRBJ2-2 | TRBV5-1 | ASSFWTGVIGELF
TRBJ2-5 | TRBV3-1 | ASSTTNALGGRETQY
TRBJ1-2 | TRBV20-1 | SARDVLGANYGYT
TRBJ2-3 | TRBV12-3/TRBV12-4 | ASSWGQGPQYTQY